This entry lists 9 T cell receptor beta chains sequenced from one sample in a study of identifying expanded T cells in peripheral blood. TCRdb's table, derived via immunoSEQ multiplex PCR, lists solely in-frame clones and lacks some. The sample yields 80,000 to 90,000 clones, around 88% seen once. What was sequenced was blood. These receptors originate from a person between 18 and 70 years old in good health.

This sequence joins TRBV7-2 and TRBJ1-4; 7 bases fit TRBD1. After removal of 3 bases from V and 5 bases from J, the junction contained 3 bases not matched to a gene. The CDR3 consists of 14 residues. Per the germline V gene, CDR1 is SGHTA and CDR2 is FQGNSA. The CDR3 reads CASSFQGGNEKLFF. CDR3 in DNA: TGTGCCAGCAGCTTCCAGGGGGGGAATGAAAAACTGTTTTTT.

The rearrangement links TRBV18 to TRBJ2-1; perhaps TRBD1 as D (5 bases). Trimming stripped 2 bases from V and 4 bases from J, with 12 bases between. This CDR3 spans 15 amino acids. Germline CDR1 and CDR2: KGHSH and LQKENI. The CDR3 sequence: CASSPEGQMYNEQFF. CDR3 in DNA: TGTGCCAGCTCACCAGAAGGACAAATGTACAATGAGCAGTTCTTC.

This rearrangement joins TRBV5-6 to TRBJ1-1, with a possible D match to TRBD1 (5 bases). The CDR3 is 15 residues long. Germline lookup yields CDR1 SGHDT and CDR2 YYEEEE. The ends were cut back, 6 bases at V and 9 bases at J, with 24 bases in the middle. CDR3 region: CASTSAGKGLPKAFF. The CDR3 DNA reads TGTGCCAGCACCTCGGCGGGGAAGGGGCTTCCGAAAGCTTTCTTT.

The chain is built from TRBV7-2 and TRBJ2-1, with 8 bases aligning to TRBD2. This CDR3 is 19 amino acids long. Germline CDR1 reads SGHTA; CDR2 reads FQGNSA. V was clipped by 7 bases and J by 10 bases; unmatched bases: 27. This CDR3 is CASTTNGTGGPPIGKEQFF. The CDR3 DNA reads TGTGCCAGCACCACAAACGGGACGGGGGGGCCGCCAATCGGGAAGGAGCAGTTCTTC.

The rearrangement links TRBV7-8 to TRBJ1-5; D gene uncertain. The CDR3 is 15 amino acids. The germline CDR1 and CDR2 sequences are SGHVS and FQNEAQ. Trimming shortened V by 5 bases and J by 7 bases, and 18 bases separated the two germline ends. The CDR3 nucleotides are TGTGCCAGCAGCCCTTGGATCTCTGACGTGCAGCCCCAGCATTTT. It specifies CASSPWISDVQPQHF.

The CDR3 DNA sequence: TGTGCCAGCAGCGTAGAACTGGGTGGCTACACCTTC. This encodes CASSVELGGYTF. The chain carries TRBV9 and TRBJ1-2; D not certain. Between the trimmed V and J ends, which lost 0 bases and 7 bases, there was a span of 7 bases. The CDR3 runs to 12 residues. Germline CDR1 SGDLS, CDR2 YYNGEE.

This clone occurred once. This chain uses TRBV7-2 with TRBJ1-1; maybe TRBD1 (5 bases). Germline lookup yields CDR1 SGHTA and CDR2 FQGNSA. CDR3 length: 17 residues. Trimming removed 5 bases from V and 2 bases from J, with 21 bases in between. CDR3 sequence: CASSRYIPGQGNTEAFF. The CDR3 DNA follows: TGTGCCAGCAGCCGTTATATCCCGGGGCAGGGTAACACTGAAGCTTTCTTT.

The CDR3 here is CASSPGANYGYTF. The CDR3 DNA sequence: TGTGCCAGCAGCCCGGGAGCGAACTATGGCTACACCTTC. The chain links TRBV6-6 to TRBJ1-2, with D hard to call. V was cut by 6 bases and J by 2 bases, with 10 bases left in between. Germline V lookup: CDR1 MNHNY, CDR2 SVGAGI (reference sequence). The CDR3 is 13 amino acids.

The gene calls are TRBV5-1 and TRBJ2-7; TRBD1 aligns across 7 bases. V shed 8 bases and J 2 bases; nucleotides not matched to a gene: 10. Germline V lookup: CDR1 SGHRS, CDR2 YFSETQ. This CDR3 comprises 14 residues. The CDR3 DNA is TGCGCCAGAAAACACCCGGGACAGACCTACGAGCAGTACTTC. Residues: CARKHPGQTYEQYF.